This TCR beta chain came from a study of identical twins. General study results and limits: Models predicted too little out-of-frame TCR alpha sharing in monozygotic twins. Excess twin sharing in beta out-of-frame sequences was weaker.

Germline CDR1 is MNHEY and CDR2 is SVGAGI. V was trimmed by 2 bases and J by 0 bases, leaving 20 bases between them. This CDR3 contains 19 residues. This clonotype was found a few times. What it binds is unknown. MiXCR, applied by TCRdb to the 5' RACE reads, yields one record per CDR3 protein. In the table there are 420,000 or so distinct CDR3 sequences, approximately 18% of which are singletons. This sequence was found in a man over 45 in good health. This rearrangement joins TRBV6-5 to TRBJ2-1; D is perhaps TRBD1 or TRBD2 (5 bases each). Sequencing was performed on naive T cells sorted from blood. The DNA for the CDR3 is TGTGCCAGCAGTTACCCGAGGGGTGGCGGGCGGAGCTCCTACAATGAGCAGTTCTTC. The encoded protein is CASSYPRGGGRSSYNEQFF.